The T cell receptor beta chain under discussion was sequenced for a study of blood T cells in healthy people across ages. The CDR3 has 12 amino acids. Germline CDR1 reads SEHNR; CDR2 reads FQNEAQ (reference sequence). Trimming took 5 bases from V and 5 from J, leaving 7 bases between them. Primers used in a second PCR of roughly 6 to 11 cycles were a sample-barcoded 5' primer and a J-beta primer mix. TCRdb reprocessed the 5' RACE reads via MiXCR and lists one record per CDR3 protein. This table has about 1,800,000 distinct CDR3 sequences, roughly 28% appearing once. This clonotype was detected ten times or more.

The receptor was derived from a woman aged 30 to 39 in good health. J is TRBJ2-1 and V is TRBV7-9, with D uncertain. Source material: blood. CDR3: CASSRNDNEQFF. Here the CDR3 DNA reads TGTGCCAGCAGCCGCAACGACAATGAGCAGTTCTTC.